The rows below give T cell receptor beta chains drawn from one sample of a study of blood T cell repertoires in COVID-19. Sequencing used immunoSEQ multiplex PCR; TCRdb keeps in-frame clones, though not all of them. The table lists roughly 210,000 clones, around 84% of them singletons. The sequencing input was peripheral blood. Receptors were obtained from an elderly woman with COVID-19, enrolled during active disease. CDR3s include the opening cysteine and the closing phenylalanine or tryptophan. The D gene is left open where the match is weak. Clone size is given for some rows only: seen once, a few or many times, or a class if the clone is expanded.

J: TRBJ2-1; D: TRBD2; V: TRBV4-2; size: -; CDR3: CASSQVAGGPGNEQFF; DNA: TGTGCCAGCAGCCAAGTAGCGGGGGGGCCGGGGAATGAGCAGTTCTTC
J: TRBJ1-6; D: -; V: TRBV29-1; size: -; CDR3: CSVGQDNNSPLHF; DNA: TGCAGCGTTGGACAGGACAATAATTCACCCCTCCACTTT
J: TRBJ1-1; D: -; V: TRBV19; size: -; CDR3: CASSSGANTEAFF; DNA: TGTGCCAGTAGTTCTGGGGCGAACACTGAAGCTTTCTTT
J: TRBJ1-5; D: -; V: TRBV10-1; size: -; CDR3: CASSETGGAGKQPQHF; DNA: TGCGCCAGCAGTGAAACGGGGGGGGCTGGGAAGCAGCCCCAGCATTTT
J: TRBJ1-5; D: -; V: TRBV10-2; size: -; CDR3: CASTSGTGKGNQPQHF; DNA: TGCGCCAGCACCTCAGGTACAGGGAAGGGCAATCAGCCCCAGCATTTT
J: TRBJ2-2; D: TRBD1; V: TRBV10-3; size: -; CDR3: CAISGGTVENTGELFF; DNA: TGTGCCATCAGTGGGGGGACAGTGGAGAACACCGGGGAGCTGTTTTTT
J: TRBJ1-6; D: -; V: TRBV6-5; size: few; CDR3: CASSYYSGDNSPLHF; DNA: TGTGCCAGCAGTTACTATTCAGGGGATAATTCACCCCTCCACTTT
J: TRBJ1-1; D: TRBD1; V: TRBV4-2; size: -; CDR3: CASSQWTGDTEAFF; DNA: TGTGCCAGCAGCCAATGGACAGGGGATACTGAAGCTTTCTTT
J: TRBJ1-4; D: -; V: TRBV9; size: -; CDR3: CASSPLSTNEKLFF; DNA: TGTGCCAGCAGCCCACTCTCAACTAATGAAAAACTGTTTTTT
J: TRBJ2-2; D: -; V: TRBV6-2/TRBV6-3; size: -; CDR3: CASSYPRGTNTGELFF; DNA: TGTGCCAGCAGTTATCCGCGGGGGACAAACACCGGGGAGCTGTTTTTT
J: TRBJ2-1; D: TRBD1; V: TRBV5-1; size: -; CDR3: CASSLQGASSYNEQFF; DNA: TGCGCCAGCAGCCTACAGGGGGCCAGCTCCTACAATGAGCAGTTCTTC
J: TRBJ1-1; D: -; V: TRBV28; size: few; CDR3: CASTVGWGLTEAFF; DNA: TGTGCCAGCACCGTAGGATGGGGGCTGACTGAAGCTTTCTTT
J: TRBJ1-2; D: -; V: TRBV28; size: -; CDR3: CASSSPRTRWGGGYTF; DNA: TGTGCCAGCAGTTCACCACGGACCAGGTGGGGCGGTGGCTACACCTTC
J: TRBJ1-3; D: -; V: TRBV19; size: once; CDR3: CASSLTRGNTIYF; DNA: TGTGCCAGTAGTTTGACAAGGGGAAACACCATATATTTT
J: TRBJ1-3; D: -; V: TRBV30; size: -; CDR3: CAWSVPGRTNTIYF; DNA: TGTGCCTGGAGTGTCCCAGGGAGGACAAACACCATATATTTT
J: TRBJ1-4; D: TRBD1; V: TRBV5-1; size: -; CDR3: CASSFGQGGEKLFF; DNA: TGCGCCAGCAGCTTTGGACAGGGAGGGGAAAAACTGTTTTTT
J: TRBJ1-6; D: -; V: TRBV12-3/TRBV12-4; size: -; CDR3: CASSSTNSPLHF; DNA: TGTGCCAGCAGTTCAACAAATTCACCCCTCCACTTT
J: TRBJ2-1; D: -; V: TRBV9; size: -; CDR3: CASSSRGVEQFF; DNA: TGTGCCAGCAGCTCGCGGGGAGTTGAGCAGTTCTTC
J: TRBJ2-7; D: TRBD2; V: TRBV19; size: -; CDR3: CASSITGLAGATSYEQYF; DNA: TGTGCCAGTAGTATCACTGGGCTAGCGGGGGCCACCTCCTACGAGCAGTACTTC
J: TRBJ2-1; D: -; V: TRBV19; size: -; CDR3: CASSIRGLGQALGQFF; DNA: TGTGCCAGTAGTATTAGAGGGCTTGGCCAGGCCCTGGGGCAGTTCTTC
J: TRBJ2-1; D: TRBD2; V: TRBV18; size: -; CDR3: CASSPLAGDNEQFF; DNA: TGTGCCAGCTCACCCCTAGCGGGGGACAATGAGCAGTTCTTC
J: TRBJ2-2; D: TRBD2; V: TRBV6-5; size: -; CDR3: CAIRLAGGSGELFF; DNA: TGTGCCATCCGACTAGCGGGGGGCTCCGGGGAGCTGTTTTTT
J: TRBJ2-3; D: TRBD2; V: TRBV18; size: -; CDR3: CASSRRGATDTQYF; DNA: TGTGCCAGCTCACGGCGGGGGGCTACAGATACGCAGTATTTT
J: TRBJ2-3; D: -; V: TRBV27; size: -; CDR3: CASSPGLSAVDTQYF; DNA: TGTGCCAGCAGTCCGGGACTTTCCGCGGTGGATACGCAGTATTTT
J: TRBJ1-4; D: -; V: TRBV11-2; size: -; CDR3: CASSPQREKLFF; DNA: TGTGCCAGCAGCCCGCAACGGGAAAAACTGTTTTTT
J: TRBJ2-7; D: TRBD1; V: TRBV30; size: -; CDR3: CAWSRDRGVEQYF; DNA: TGTGCCTGGAGCAGGGACAGGGGGGTCGAGCAGTACTTC
J: TRBJ1-4; D: -; V: TRBV7-9; size: -; CDR3: CASSPDGIGEKLFF; DNA: TGTGCCAGCAGCCCCGACGGGATCGGAGAAAAACTGTTTTTT
J: TRBJ2-3; D: -; V: TRBV5-5; size: -; CDR3: CASSHYTDTQYF; DNA: TGTGCCAGCAGCCACTACACAGATACGCAGTATTTT
J: TRBJ2-1; D: -; V: TRBV6-2/TRBV6-3; size: -; CDR3: CASSYEGGRKFF; DNA: TGTGCCAGCAGTTACGAGGGGGGGCGGAAGTTCTTC
J: TRBJ1-2; D: -; V: TRBV4-3; size: -; CDR3: CASSQASPGALNYGYTF; DNA: TGCGCCAGCAGCCAAGCTTCACCTGGGGCGCTCAACTATGGCTACACCTTC
J: TRBJ1-6; D: -; V: TRBV7-3; size: -; CDR3: CASSPFRVSSYNSPLHF; DNA: TGTGCCAGCAGCCCCTTCAGGGTCTCGTCCTATAATTCACCCCTCCACTTT
J: TRBJ1-4; D: -; V: TRBV10-3; size: -; CDR3: CAISAGANEKLFF; DNA: TGTGCCATCAGTGCAGGGGCTAATGAAAAACTGTTTTTT
J: TRBJ2-1; D: TRBD2; V: TRBV18; size: -; CDR3: CASSTKGTSGYNEQFF; DNA: TGTGCCAGCTCAACCAAGGGGACTAGCGGATACAATGAGCAGTTCTTC
J: TRBJ2-5; D: -; V: TRBV24-1; size: -; CDR3: CATSDLKVAGRETQYF; DNA: TGTGCCACCAGTGACCTAAAGGTGGCGGGTAGAGAGACCCAGTACTTC
J: TRBJ1-5; D: TRBD1; V: TRBV6-5; size: -; CDR3: CASQKRGLGNQPQHF; DNA: TGTGCCAGCCAAAAAAGGGGGCTAGGCAATCAGCCCCAGCATTTT
J: TRBJ1-2; D: TRBD1; V: TRBV10-3; size: -; CDR3: CAINQDRGLGGYTF; DNA: TGTGCCATCAACCAGGACAGGGGGCTAGGAGGCTACACCTTC
J: TRBJ1-1; D: -; V: TRBV19; size: few; CDR3: CASRYREEGTEAFF; DNA: TGTGCCAGTAGATACAGGGAAGAGGGCACTGAAGCTTTCTTT
J: TRBJ1-4; D: -; V: TRBV7-2; size: -; CDR3: CASSVKRSGVNEKLFF; DNA: TGTGCCAGCAGCGTCAAACGATCAGGGGTTAATGAAAAACTGTTTTTT
J: TRBJ1-1; D: -; V: TRBV27; size: -; CDR3: CASSLGGGTEAFF; DNA: TGTGCCAGCAGTTTAGGGGGGGGCACTGAAGCTTTCTTT
J: TRBJ1-6; D: -; V: TRBV7-3; size: -; CDR3: CASSETANSPLHF; DNA: TGTGCCAGCAGCGAGACAGCCAATTCACCCCTCCACTTT
J: TRBJ1-2; D: TRBD1; V: TRBV5-3; size: -; CDR3: CARSTDRVKYGYTF; DNA: TGTGCCAGAAGCACGGACAGGGTTAAGTATGGCTACACCTTC
J: TRBJ1-2; D: TRBD1; V: TRBV3-1/TRBV3-2; size: once; CDR3: CASSQVGQDGYTF; DNA: TGTGCCAGCAGCCAAGTAGGACAGGATGGCTACACCTTC
J: TRBJ1-3; D: TRBD1; V: TRBV2; size: -; CDR3: CASSGDRASGNTIYF; DNA: TGTGCCAGCAGCGGCGACAGGGCTTCTGGAAACACCATATATTTT
J: TRBJ1-1; D: TRBD1; V: TRBV28; size: -; CDR3: CASSTRQGASGEVTEAFF; DNA: TGTGCCAGCAGTACCCGACAGGGGGCGTCGGGGGAGGTCACTGAAGCTTTCTTT
J: TRBJ1-5; D: TRBD1; V: TRBV10-2; size: -; CDR3: CASTEDRHQPQHF; DNA: TGCGCCAGCACCGAGGACAGGCATCAGCCCCAGCATTTT
J: TRBJ1-1; D: -; V: TRBV18; size: -; CDR3: CASSPLRGAEAFF; DNA: TGTGCCAGCTCACCACTCCGGGGAGCGGAGGCTTTCTTT
J: TRBJ2-1; D: -; V: TRBV20-1; size: -; CDR3: CSASPRDSRNEQFF; DNA: TGCAGTGCTAGTCCCAGGGACTCGAGGAATGAGCAGTTCTTC
J: TRBJ1-1; D: -; V: TRBV7-9; size: -; CDR3: CASITPFRNTEAFF; DNA: TGTGCCAGCATCACTCCCTTTAGAAACACTGAAGCTTTCTTT
J: TRBJ2-2; D: -; V: TRBV24-1; size: -; CDR3: CATSGTANTGELFF; DNA: TGTGCCACCAGTGGGACAGCGAACACCGGGGAGCTGTTTTTT
J: TRBJ1-1; D: -; V: TRBV21-1; size: -; CDR3: CASSKIWGRTEAFF; DNA: TGTGCCAGCAGCAAAATCTGGGGCCGCACTGAAGCTTTCTTT
J: TRBJ1-1; D: -; V: TRBV28; size: -; CDR3: CASRKTGLNTEAFF; DNA: TGTGCCAGCAGAAAAACAGGGTTGAACACTGAAGCTTTCTTT
J: TRBJ1-1; D: TRBD1; V: TRBV7-6; size: -; CDR3: CASSLGTGGWAFF; DNA: TGTGCCAGCAGCTTAGGGACAGGGGGCTGGGCTTTCTTT
J: TRBJ2-7; D: TRBD1; V: TRBV5-6; size: -; CDR3: CASSFTTGLGYEQYF; DNA: TGTGCCAGCAGCTTCACGACAGGGCTTGGCTACGAGCAGTACTTC
J: TRBJ1-3; D: TRBD1; V: TRBV7-9; size: -; CDR3: CASSPTGVSGNTIYF; DNA: TGTGCCAGCAGCCCTACAGGGGTCTCTGGAAACACCATATATTTT
J: TRBJ1-4; D: TRBD1; V: TRBV7-9; size: -; CDR3: CASSLTGNEKLFF; DNA: TGTGCCAGCAGCCTGACAGGGAACGAAAAACTGTTTTTT
J: TRBJ2-2; D: TRBD2; V: TRBV7-3; size: -; CDR3: CASSLIAGGELFF; DNA: TGTGCCAGCAGCTTAATAGCGGGCGGGGAGCTGTTTTTT
J: TRBJ2-2; D: TRBD2; V: TRBV19; size: -; CDR3: CATSGLAANTGELFF; DNA: TGTGCCACCTCGGGACTAGCGGCGAACACCGGGGAGCTGTTTTTT